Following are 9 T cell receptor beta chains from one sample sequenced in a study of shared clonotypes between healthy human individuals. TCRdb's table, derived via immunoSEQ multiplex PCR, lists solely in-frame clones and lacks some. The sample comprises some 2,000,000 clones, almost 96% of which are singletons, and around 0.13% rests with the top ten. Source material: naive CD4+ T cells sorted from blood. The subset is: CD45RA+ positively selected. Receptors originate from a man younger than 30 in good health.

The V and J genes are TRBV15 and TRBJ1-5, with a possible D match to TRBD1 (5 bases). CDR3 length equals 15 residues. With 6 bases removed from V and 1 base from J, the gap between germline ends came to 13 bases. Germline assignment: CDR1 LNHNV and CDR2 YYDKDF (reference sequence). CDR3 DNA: TGTGCCACCAGTAAAGGACGGGGGAGCAATCAGCCCCAGCATTTT. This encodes CATSKGRGSNQPQHF.

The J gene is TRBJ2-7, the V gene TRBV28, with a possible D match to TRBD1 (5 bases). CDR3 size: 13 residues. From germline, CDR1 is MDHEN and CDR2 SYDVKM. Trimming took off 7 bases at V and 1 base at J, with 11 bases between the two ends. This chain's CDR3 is CASITGGSYEQYF. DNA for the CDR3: TGTGCCAGCATAACAGGCGGATCCTACGAGCAGTACTTC.

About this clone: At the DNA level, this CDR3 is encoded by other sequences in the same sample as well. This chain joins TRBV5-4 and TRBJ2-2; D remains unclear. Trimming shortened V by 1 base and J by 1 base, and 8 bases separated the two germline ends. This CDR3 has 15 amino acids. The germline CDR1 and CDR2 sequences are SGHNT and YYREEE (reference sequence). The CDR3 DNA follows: TGTGCCAGCAGCTTGCCCGGTGTGAACACCGGGGAGCTGTTTTTT. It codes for CASSLPGVNTGELFF.

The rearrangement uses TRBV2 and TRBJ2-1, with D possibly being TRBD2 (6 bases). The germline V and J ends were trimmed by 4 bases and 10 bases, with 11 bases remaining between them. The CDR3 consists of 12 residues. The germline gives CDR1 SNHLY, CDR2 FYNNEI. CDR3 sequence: CASSGLGKEQFF. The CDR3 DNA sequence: TGTGCCAGCAGTGGACTAGGGAAGGAGCAGTTCTTC.

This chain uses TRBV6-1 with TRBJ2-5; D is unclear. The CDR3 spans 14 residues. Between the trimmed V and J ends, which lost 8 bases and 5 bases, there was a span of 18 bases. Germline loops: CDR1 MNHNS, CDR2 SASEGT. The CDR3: CASCVVSFSETQYF. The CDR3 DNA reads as TGTGCCAGCTGTGTCGTTTCCTTTTCGGAGACCCAGTACTTC.

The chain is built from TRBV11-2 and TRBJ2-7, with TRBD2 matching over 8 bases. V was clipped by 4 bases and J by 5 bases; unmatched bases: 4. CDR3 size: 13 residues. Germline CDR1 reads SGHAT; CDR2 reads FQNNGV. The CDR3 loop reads CASSSGLVHEQYF. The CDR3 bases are TGTGCCAGCAGCTCGGGACTAGTGCACGAGCAGTACTTC.

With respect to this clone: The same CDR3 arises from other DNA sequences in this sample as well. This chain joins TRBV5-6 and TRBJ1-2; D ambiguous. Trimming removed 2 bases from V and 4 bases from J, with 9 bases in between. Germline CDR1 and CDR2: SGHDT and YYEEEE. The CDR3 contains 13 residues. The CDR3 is CASSFGRSYGYTF. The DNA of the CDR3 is TGTGCCAGCAGCTTCGGACGGTCCTATGGCTACACCTTC.

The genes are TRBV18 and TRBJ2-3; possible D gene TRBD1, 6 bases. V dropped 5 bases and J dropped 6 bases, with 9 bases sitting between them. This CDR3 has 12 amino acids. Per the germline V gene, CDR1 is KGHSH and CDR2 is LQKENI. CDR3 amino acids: CASSTDRDTQYF. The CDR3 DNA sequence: TGTGCCAGCTCAACAGACAGGGATACGCAGTATTTT. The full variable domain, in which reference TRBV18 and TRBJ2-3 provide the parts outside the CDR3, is NAGVMQNPRHLVRRRGQEARLRCSPMKGHSHVYWYRQLPEEGLKFMVYLQKENIIDESGMPKERFSAEFPKEGPSILRIQQVVRGDSAAYFCASSTDRDTQYFGPGTRLTVL.

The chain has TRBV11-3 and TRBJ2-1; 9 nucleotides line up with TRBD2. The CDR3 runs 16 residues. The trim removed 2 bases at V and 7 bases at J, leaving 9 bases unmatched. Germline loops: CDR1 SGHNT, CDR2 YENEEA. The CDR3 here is CASSLNLAGLYNEQFF. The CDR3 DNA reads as TGTGCCAGCAGCTTAAACCTAGCGGGACTCTATAATGAGCAGTTCTTC.